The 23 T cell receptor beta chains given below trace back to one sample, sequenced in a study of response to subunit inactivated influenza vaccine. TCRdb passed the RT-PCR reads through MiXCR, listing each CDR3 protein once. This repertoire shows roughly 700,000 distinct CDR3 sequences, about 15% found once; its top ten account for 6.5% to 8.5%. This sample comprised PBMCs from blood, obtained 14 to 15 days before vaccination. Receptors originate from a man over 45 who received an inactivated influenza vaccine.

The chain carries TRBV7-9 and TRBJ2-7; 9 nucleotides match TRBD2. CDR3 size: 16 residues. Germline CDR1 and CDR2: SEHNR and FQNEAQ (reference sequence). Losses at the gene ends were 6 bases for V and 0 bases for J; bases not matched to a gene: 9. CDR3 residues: CASSLTSGARSYEQYF. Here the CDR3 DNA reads TGTGCCAGCAGTCTGACTAGCGGAGCCCGCTCCTACGAGCAGTACTTC. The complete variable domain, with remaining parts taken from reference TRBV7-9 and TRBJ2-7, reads DTGVSQNPRHKITKRGQNVTFRCDPISEHNRLYWYRQTLGQGPEFLTYFQNEAQLEKSRLLSDRFSAERPKGSFSTLEIQRTEQGDSAMYLCASSLTSGARSYEQYFGPGTRLTVT.

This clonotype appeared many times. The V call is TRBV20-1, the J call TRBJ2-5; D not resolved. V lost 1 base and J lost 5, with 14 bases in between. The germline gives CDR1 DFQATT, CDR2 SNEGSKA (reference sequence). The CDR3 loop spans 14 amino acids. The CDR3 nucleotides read TGCAGTGCTAGAGTGGCTGCTAGGGTGGAGACCCAGTACTTC. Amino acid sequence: CSARVAARVETQYF.

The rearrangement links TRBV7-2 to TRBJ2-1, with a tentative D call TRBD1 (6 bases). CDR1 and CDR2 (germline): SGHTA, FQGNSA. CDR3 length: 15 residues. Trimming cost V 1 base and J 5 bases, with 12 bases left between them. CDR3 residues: CASSLVGARDNEQFF. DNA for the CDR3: TGTGCCAGCAGCTTAGTGGGGGCGCGAGACAATGAGCAGTTCTTC.

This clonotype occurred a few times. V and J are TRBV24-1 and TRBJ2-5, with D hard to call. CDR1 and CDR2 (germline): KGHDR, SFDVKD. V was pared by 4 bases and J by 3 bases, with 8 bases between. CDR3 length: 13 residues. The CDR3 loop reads CATSEAREETQYF. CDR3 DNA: TGTGCCACCAGTGAGGCCCGTGAAGAGACCCAGTACTTC.

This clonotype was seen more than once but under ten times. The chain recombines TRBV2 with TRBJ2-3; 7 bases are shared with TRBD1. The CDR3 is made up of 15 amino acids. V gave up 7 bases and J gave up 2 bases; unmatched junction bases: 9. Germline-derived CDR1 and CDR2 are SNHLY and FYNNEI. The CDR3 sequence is CASTSGDSSTDTQYF. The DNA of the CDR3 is TGTGCCAGCACCTCAGGGGACAGTTCCACAGATACGCAGTATTTT.

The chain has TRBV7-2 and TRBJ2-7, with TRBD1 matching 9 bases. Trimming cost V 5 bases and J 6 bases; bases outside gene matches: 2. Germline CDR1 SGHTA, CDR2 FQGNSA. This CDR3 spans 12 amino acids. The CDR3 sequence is CASSRDRVEQYF. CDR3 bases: TGTGCCAGCAGCCGGGACAGGGTCGAGCAGTACTTC.

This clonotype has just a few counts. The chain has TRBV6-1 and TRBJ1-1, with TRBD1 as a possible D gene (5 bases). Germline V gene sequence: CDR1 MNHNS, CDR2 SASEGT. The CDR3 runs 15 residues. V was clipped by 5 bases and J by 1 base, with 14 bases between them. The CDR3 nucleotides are TGTGCCAGCAGTCCCACTCCTGGGACGAACACTGAAGCTTTCTTT. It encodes CASSPTPGTNTEAFF.

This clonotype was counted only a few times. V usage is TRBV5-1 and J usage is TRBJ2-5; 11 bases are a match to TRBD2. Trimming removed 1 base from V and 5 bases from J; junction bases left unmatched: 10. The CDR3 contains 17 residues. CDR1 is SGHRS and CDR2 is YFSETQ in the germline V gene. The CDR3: CASSLTSGGLIGETQYF. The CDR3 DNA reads TGCGCCAGCAGCTTGACTAGCGGGGGACTAATCGGGGAGACCCAGTACTTC.

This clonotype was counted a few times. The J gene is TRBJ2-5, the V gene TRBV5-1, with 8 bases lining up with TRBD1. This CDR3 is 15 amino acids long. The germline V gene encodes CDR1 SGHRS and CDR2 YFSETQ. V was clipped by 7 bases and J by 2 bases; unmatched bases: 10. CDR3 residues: CASATGGQRQETQYF. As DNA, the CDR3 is TGCGCCAGCGCTACAGGGGGGCAGCGACAAGAGACCCAGTACTTC.

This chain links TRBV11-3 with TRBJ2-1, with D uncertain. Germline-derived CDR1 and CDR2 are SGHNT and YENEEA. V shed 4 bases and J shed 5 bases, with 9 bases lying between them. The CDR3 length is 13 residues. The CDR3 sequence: CASSSPVDNEQFF. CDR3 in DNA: TGTGCCAGCAGCTCCCCGGTGGACAATGAGCAGTTCTTC. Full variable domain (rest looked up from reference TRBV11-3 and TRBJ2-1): EAGVVQSPRYKIIEKKQPVAFWCNPISGHNTLYWYLQNLGQGPELLIRYENEEAVDDSQLPKDRFSAERLKGVDSTLKIQPAELGDSAVYLCASSSPVDNEQFFGPGTRLTVL.

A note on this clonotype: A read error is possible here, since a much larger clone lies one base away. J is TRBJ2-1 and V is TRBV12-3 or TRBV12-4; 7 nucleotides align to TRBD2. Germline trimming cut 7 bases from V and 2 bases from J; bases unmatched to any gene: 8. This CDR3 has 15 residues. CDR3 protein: CASTPSGNTYNEQFF. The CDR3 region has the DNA TGTGCCAGCACCCCGAGCGGGAATACCTACAATGAGCAGTTCTTC.

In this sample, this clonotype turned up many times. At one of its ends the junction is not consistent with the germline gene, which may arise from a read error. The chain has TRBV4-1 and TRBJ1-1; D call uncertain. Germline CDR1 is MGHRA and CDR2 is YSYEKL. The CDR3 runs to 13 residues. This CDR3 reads CASRQEGNTEAFF. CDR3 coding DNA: TGCGCCAGCAGACAAGAGGGGAACACTGAAGCTTTCTTT.

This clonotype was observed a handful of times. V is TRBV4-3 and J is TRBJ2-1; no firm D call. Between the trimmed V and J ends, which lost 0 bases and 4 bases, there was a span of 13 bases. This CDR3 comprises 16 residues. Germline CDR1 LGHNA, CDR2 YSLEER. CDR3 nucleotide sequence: TGCGCCAGCAGCCAAGATTGGACCAACAATTACAATGAGCAGTTCTTC. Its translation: CASSQDWTNNYNEQFF.

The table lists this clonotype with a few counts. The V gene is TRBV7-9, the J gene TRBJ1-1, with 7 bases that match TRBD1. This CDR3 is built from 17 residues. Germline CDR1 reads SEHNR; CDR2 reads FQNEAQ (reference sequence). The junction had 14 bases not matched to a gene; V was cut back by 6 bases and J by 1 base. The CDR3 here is CASRSELRRGENTEAFF. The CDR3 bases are TGTGCCAGCAGGTCCGAACTTCGCAGGGGGGAGAACACTGAAGCTTTCTTT.

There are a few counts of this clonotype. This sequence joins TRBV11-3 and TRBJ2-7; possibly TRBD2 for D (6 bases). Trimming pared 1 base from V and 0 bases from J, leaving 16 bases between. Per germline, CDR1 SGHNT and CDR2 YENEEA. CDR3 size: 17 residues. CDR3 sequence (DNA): TGTGCCAGCAGCTTAGTTCACGGGAGAGGACTCTCCTACGAGCAGTACTTC. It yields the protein CASSLVHGRGLSYEQYF.

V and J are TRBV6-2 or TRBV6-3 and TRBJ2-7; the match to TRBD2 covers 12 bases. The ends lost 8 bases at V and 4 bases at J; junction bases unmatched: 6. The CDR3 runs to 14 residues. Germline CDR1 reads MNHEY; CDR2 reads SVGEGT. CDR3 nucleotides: TGTGCCAGCGCGTGGCTAGCGGGGGGGTACGAGCAGTACTTC. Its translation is CASAWLAGGYEQYF.

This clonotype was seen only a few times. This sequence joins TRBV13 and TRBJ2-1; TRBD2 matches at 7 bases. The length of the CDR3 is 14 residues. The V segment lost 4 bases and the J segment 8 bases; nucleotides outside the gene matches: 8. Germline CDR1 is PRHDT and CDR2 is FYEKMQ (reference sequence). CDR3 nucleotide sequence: TGTGCCAGCAGCTGGAGACTAGCAGTCGATGAGCAGTTCTTC. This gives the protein CASSWRLAVDEQFF. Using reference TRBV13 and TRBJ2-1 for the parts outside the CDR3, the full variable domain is AAGVIQSPRHLIKEKRETATLKCYPIPRHDTVYWYQQGPGQDPQFLISFYEKMQSDKGSIPDRFSAQQFSDYHSELNMSSLELGDSALYFCASSWRLAVDEQFFGPGTRLTVL.

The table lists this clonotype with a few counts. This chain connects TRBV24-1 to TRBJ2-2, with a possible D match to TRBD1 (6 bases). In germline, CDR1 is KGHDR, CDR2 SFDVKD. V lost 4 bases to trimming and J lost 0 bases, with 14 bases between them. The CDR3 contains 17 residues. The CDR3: CATSDPWGTTNTGELFF. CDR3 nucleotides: TGTGCCACCAGTGACCCGTGGGGGACAACGAACACCGGGGAGCTGTTTTTT.

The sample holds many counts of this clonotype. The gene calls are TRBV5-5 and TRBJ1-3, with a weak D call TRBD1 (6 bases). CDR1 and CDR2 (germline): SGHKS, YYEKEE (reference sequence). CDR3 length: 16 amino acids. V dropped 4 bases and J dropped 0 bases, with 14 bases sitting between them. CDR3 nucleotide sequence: TGTGCCAGCAGCGAGACAGGAATCGACTCTGGAAACACCATATATTTT. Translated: CASSETGIDSGNTIYF.

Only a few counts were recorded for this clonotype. CDR3 sequence reads: CASSLWRGQKGTLHF. The CDR3 nucleotides read TGTGCCAGCAGTTTATGGCGGGGGCAGAAGGGAACCCTCCACTTT. The chain uses TRBV28 and TRBJ1-6; tentatively, D is TRBD1 (6 bases). The CDR3 covers 15 residues. Germline-derived CDR1 and CDR2 are MDHEN and SYDVKM. Trimming removed 0 bases at V and 14 bases at J, with 17 bases between.

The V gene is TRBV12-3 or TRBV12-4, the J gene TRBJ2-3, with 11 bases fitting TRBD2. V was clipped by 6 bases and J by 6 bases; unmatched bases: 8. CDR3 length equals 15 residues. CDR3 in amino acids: CASRLAGVKADTQYF. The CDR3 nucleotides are TGTGCCAGCAGACTAGCGGGAGTAAAAGCCGATACGCAGTATTTT.

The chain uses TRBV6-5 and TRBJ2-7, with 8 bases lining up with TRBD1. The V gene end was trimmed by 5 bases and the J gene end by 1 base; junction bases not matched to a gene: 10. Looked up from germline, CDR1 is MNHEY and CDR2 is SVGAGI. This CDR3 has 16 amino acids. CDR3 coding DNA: TGTGCCAGCAGTAACAGGGGGGACAGGTCGTCCTACGAGCAGTACTTC. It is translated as CASSNRGDRSSYEQYF.

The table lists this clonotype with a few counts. The chain's CDR3 is CSARDHRGSSYEQYF. CDR3 coding DNA: TGCAGTGCTAGAGATCATAGGGGCTCCTCCTACGAGCAGTACTTC. The genes are TRBV20-1 and TRBJ2-7; tentatively, D is TRBD1 (5 bases). V lost 0 bases and J 0 bases, leaving 12 bases between the germline ends. This CDR3 has 15 amino acids. Per germline, CDR1 DFQATT and CDR2 SNEGSKA (reference sequence).